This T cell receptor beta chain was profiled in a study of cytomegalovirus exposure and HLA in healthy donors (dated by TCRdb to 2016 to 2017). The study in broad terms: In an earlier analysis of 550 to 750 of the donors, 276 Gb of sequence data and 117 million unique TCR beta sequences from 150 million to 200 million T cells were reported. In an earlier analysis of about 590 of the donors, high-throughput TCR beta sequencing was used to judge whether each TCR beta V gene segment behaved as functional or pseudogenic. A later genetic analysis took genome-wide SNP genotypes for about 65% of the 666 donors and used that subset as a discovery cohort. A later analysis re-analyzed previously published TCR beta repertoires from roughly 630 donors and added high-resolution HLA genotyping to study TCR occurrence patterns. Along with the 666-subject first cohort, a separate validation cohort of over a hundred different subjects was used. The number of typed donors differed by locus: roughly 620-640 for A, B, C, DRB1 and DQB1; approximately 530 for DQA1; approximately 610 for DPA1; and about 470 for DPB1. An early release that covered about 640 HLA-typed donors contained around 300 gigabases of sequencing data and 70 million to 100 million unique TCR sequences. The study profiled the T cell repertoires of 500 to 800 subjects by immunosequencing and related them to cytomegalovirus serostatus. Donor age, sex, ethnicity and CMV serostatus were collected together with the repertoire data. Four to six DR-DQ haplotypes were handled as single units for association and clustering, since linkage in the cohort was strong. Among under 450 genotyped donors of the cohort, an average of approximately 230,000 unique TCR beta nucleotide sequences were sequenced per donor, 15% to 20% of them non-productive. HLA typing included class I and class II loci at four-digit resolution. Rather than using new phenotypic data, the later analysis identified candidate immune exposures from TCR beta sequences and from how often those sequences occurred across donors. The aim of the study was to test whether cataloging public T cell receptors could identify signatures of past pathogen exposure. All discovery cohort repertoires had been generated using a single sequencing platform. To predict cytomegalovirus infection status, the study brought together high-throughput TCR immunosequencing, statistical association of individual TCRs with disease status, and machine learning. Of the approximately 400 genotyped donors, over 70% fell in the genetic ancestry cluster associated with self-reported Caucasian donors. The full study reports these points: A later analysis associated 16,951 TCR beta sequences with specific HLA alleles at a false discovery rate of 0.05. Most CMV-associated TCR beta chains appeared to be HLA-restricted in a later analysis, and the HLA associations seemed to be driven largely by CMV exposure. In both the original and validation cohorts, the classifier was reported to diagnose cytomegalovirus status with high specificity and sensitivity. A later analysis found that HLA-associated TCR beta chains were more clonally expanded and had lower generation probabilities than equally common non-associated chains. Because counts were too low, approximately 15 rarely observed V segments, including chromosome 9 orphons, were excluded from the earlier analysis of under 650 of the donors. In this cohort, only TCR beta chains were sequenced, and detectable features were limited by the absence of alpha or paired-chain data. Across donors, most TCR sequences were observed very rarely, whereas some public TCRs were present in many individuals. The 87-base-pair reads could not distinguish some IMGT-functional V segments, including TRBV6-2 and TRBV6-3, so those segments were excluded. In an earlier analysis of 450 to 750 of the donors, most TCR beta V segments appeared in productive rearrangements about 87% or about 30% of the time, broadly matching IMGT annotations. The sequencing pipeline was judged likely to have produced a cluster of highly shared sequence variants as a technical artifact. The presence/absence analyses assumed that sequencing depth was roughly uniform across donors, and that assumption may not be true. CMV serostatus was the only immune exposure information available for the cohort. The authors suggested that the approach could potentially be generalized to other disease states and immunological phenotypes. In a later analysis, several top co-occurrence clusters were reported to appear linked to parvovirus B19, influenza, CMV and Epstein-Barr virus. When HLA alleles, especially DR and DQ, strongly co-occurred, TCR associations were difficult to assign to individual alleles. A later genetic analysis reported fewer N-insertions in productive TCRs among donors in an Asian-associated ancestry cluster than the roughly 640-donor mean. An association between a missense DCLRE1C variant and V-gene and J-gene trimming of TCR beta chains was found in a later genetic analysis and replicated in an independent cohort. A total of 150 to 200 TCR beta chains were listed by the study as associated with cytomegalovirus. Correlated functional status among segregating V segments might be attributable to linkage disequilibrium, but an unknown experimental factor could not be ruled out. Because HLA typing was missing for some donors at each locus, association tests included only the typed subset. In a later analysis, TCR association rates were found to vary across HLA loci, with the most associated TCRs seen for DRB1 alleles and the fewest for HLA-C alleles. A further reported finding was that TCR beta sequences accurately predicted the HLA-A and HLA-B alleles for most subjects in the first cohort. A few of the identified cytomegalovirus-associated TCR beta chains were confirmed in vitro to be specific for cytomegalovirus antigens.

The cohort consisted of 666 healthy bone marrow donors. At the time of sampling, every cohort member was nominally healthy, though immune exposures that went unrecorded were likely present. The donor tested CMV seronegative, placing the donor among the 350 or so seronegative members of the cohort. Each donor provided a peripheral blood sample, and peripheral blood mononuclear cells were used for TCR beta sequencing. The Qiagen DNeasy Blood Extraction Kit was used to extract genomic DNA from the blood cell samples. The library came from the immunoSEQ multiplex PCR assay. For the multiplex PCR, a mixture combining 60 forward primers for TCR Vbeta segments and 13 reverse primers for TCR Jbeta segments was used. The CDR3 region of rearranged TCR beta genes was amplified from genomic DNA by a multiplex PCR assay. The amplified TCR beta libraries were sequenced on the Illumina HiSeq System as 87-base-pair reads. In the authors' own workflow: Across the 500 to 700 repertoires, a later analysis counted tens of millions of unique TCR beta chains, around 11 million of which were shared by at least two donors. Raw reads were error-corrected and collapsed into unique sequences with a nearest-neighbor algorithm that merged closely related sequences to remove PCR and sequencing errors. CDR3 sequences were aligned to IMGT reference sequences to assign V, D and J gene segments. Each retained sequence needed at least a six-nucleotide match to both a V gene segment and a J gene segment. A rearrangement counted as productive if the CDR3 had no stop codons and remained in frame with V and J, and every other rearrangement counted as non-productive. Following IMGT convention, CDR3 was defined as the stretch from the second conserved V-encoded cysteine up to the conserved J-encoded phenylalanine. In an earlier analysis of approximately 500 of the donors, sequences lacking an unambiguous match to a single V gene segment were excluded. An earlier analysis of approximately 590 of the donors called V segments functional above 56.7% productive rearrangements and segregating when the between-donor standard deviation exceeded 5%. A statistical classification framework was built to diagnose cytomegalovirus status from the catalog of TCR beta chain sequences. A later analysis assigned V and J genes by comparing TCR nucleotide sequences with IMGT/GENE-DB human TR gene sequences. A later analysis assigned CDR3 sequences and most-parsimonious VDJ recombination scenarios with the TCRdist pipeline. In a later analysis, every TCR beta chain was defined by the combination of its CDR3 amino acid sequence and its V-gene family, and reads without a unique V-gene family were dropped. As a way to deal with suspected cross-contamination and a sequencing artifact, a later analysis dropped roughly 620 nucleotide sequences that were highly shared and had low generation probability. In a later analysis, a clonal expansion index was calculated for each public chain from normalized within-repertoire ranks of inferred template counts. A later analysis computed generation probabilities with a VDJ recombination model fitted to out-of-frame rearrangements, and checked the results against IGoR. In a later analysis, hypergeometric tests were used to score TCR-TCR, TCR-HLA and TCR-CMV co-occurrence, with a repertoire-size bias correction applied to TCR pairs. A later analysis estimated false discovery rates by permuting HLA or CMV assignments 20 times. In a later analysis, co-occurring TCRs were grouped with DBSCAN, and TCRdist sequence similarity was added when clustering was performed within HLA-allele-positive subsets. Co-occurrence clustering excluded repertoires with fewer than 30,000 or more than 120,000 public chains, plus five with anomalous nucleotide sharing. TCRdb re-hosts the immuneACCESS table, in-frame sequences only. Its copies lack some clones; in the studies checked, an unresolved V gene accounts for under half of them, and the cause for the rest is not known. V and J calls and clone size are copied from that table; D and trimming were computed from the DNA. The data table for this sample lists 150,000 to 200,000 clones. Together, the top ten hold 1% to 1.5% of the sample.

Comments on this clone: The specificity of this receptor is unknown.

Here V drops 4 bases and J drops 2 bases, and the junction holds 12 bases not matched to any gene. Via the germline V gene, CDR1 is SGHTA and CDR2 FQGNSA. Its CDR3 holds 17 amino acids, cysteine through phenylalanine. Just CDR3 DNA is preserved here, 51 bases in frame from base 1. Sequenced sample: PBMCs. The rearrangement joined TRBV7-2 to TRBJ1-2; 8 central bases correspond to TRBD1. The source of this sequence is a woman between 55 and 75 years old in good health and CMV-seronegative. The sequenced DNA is TGTGCCAGCAGCTCCAGATTTGGACAGGGAAGAAACTATGGCTACACCTTC. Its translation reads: CASSSRFGQGRNYGYTF.